This T cell receptor beta chain was documented in a study of cytomegalovirus exposure and HLA in healthy donors. The PCR employed 60 Vbeta primers together with 13 Jbeta primers. Authors' methods: In a later analysis, some 11 million of 65 million to 90 million unique beta chains occurred in at least two donors. Sequencing used immunoSEQ multiplex PCR; TCRdb keeps in-frame clones, though not all of them. V, J and clone size are taken as reported in that table, and D and trimming were inferred from the DNA itself. The data show roughly 100,000 clones, around 82% seen once. Study-wide findings and caveats: Most CMV-associated TCR beta chains appeared HLA-restricted in a later analysis. V- and J-gene trimming of TCR beta was linked (in a later analysis) to a missense DCLRE1C variant.

This clone was recorded only once. No antigen is known for it. Trimming removed 7 bases from V and 0 bases from J; junction bases left unmatched: 10. CDR3 size: 16 residues. Germline CDR1 is SGHRS and CDR2 is YFSETQ. The clonotype originates from a man in his thirties or forties in good health and CMV-seropositive. This rearrangement joins TRBV5-1 to TRBJ2-5, with 9 nucleotides matching TRBD2. Sequencing was done on a sample of PBMCs. Written as DNA, the CDR3 is TGCGCCAGCGGCCTTAGCGGGAGCACCTACCAAGAGACCCAGTACTTC. This sequence encodes CASGLSGSTYQETQYF.